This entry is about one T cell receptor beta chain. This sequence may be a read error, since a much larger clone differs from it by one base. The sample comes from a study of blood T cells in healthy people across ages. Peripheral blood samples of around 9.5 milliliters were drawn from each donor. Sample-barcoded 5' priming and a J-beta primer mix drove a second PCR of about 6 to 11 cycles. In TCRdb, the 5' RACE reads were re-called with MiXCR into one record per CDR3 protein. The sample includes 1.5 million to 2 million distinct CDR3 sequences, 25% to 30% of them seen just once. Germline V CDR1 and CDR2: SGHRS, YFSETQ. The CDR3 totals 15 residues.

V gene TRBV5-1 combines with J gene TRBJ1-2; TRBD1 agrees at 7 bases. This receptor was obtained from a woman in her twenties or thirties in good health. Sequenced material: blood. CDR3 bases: TGCGCCAGCAGCTTGGACCCGACAGGGAACTATGGCTACATCTTC. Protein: CASSLDPTGNYGYIF.